The present TCR beta chain was sequenced within a study of vaccination and CD4 T cells after COVID-19. Comments on this clonotype: Its antigen is as yet unknown.

As to treatment: 10-day PBMC culture with coronavirus spike peptide pools or control peptides (ViraFEST assay). Trimming took 2 bases from V and 1 from J, leaving 8 bases between them. This CDR3 has 14 residues. Germline V gene data show CDR1 as MGHRA and CDR2 as YSYEKL. Sequencing of the DNA from cultured CD4+ T cells was carried out with the Oncomine TCR Beta short-read assay. TCRdb itself ran the PCR reads through MiXCR, one entry per CDR3 protein. The table records over 10,000 distinct CDR3 sequences, roughly 60% of them present only once. Study conclusions and caveats: SARS-CoV-2-reactive clonotypes showed a nonsignificant median rise from approximately 23 to 38.

The receptor was isolated from a human donor who had recovered from COVID-19. This rearrangement joins TRBV4-1 to TRBJ1-2, with a possible D match to TRBD1 (5 bases). The sequencing input was CD4+ T cells from blood, cultured in vitro. This chain's CDR3 is CASSQYRRNYGYTF. The CDR3 region has the DNA TGCGCCAGCAGCCAATACAGGCGTAACTATGGCTACACCTTC.